These 24 T cell receptor beta chains came from one sample sequenced in a study of PD-1 blockade in classical Hodgkin lymphoma. The method was immunoSEQ multiplex PCR; TCRdb's version includes in-frame clones alone and lacks a portion of them. Altogether about 23,000 clones are present, approximately 89% being singletons, with the ten largest covering 0.25%. Time point specified: newly diagnosed, previously untreated cHL patient sample. The authors purified CD4+ T cells from thawed PBMCs by magnetic negative selection. Sequenced input: CD4+ T cells from blood. These receptors all stem from a human donor with classical Hodgkin lymphoma.

CDR3 in amino acids: CASNRPGRETQYF. CDR3 DNA: TGTGCCAGCAATCGACCGGGCCGCGAGACCCAGTACTTC. This sequence joins TRBV9 and TRBJ2-5; D is unresolved. Looked up from germline, CDR1 is SGDLS and CDR2 is YYNGEE. Trimming removed 6 bases at V and 5 bases at J, with 14 bases between. CDR3 length equals 13 residues.

This clone was picked up one time. J is TRBJ1-1 and V is TRBV6-5; tentatively, D is TRBD1 (6 bases). From germline, CDR1 is MNHEY and CDR2 SVGAGI. There are 15 residues in the CDR3. Between the trimmed V and J ends, which lost 2 bases and 5 bases, there was a span of 15 bases. The CDR3, as DNA: TGTGCCAGCAGTTACACAGGGCCCGGGGAGACTGAAGCTTTCTTT. This encodes CASSYTGPGETEAFF.

The chain has TRBV9 and TRBJ2-2, with D unresolved. Between the trimmed V and J ends, which lost 7 bases and 0 bases, there was a span of 16 bases. Germline V gene sequence: CDR1 SGDLS, CDR2 YYNGEE. The CDR3 loop spans 16 amino acids. CDR3 amino acids: CASSLITASNTGELFF. In DNA form, the CDR3 reads TGTGCCAGCTCTCTGATCACGGCGTCGAACACCGGGGAGCTGTTTTTT.

The CDR3 region has the DNA TGTGCCACCAGCAGAGAAAGGACAGGGACTCCCTATGGCTACACCTTC. Residues: CATSRERTGTPYGYTF. The gene calls are TRBV15 and TRBJ1-2; TRBD1 aligns across 8 bases. The CDR3 extends over 16 amino acids. Germline CDR1 and CDR2: LNHNV and YYDKDF (reference sequence). J gave up 4 bases and V 0 bases, and 7 bases lay outside the gene matches.

CDR3 DNA sequence: TGTGCCAGCAGCTTAGGCGGATCTCAGCCCCAGCATTTT. This translates into CASSLGGSQPQHF. This rearrangement joins TRBV7-3 to TRBJ1-5, with D unclear. Trimming left V 2 bases short and J 6 bases short, with 8 bases between. This CDR3 comprises 13 residues. Germline V gene lookup returns CDR1 SGHTA and CDR2 FQGTGA.

The CDR3 loop is CASSSWGQGTDGYTF. The CDR3 DNA reads TGTGCCAGCAGTTCATGGGGACAGGGGACGGATGGCTACACCTTC. This chain uses TRBV27 with TRBJ1-2, with 10 nucleotides matching TRBD1. V lost 4 bases to trimming and J lost 6 bases; unmatched junction nucleotides: 8. This CDR3 is 15 amino acids long. Germline V gene lookup returns CDR1 MNHEY and CDR2 SMNVEV (reference sequence).

The chain links TRBV19 to TRBJ2-2; D unclear. Germline CDR1 LNHDA, CDR2 SQIVND (reference sequence). Trimming cost V 3 bases and J 7 bases, with 18 bases left between them. The CDR3 consists of 16 residues. The CDR3 DNA reads as TGTGCCAGTAGTATTTTGCGGACCAAGGACGACGGGGAGCTGTTTTTT. Translated: CASSILRTKDDGELFF.

The genes are TRBV9 and TRBJ2-3; TRBD2 might be the D (5 bases). CDR1 is SGDLS and CDR2 is YYNGEE in the germline V gene. The V end lost 3 bases, the J end lost 3 bases, and 8 bases lay between the germline ends. The CDR3 is made up of 13 amino acids. The DNA of the CDR3 is TGTGCCAGCAGCGCGAGCGGTACAGATACGCAGTATTTT. This encodes CASSASGTDTQYF.

This CDR3 reads CASSLVGAAGGNTIYF. CDR3 nucleotide sequence: TGTGCCAGCAGCTTGGTAGGGGCCGCGGGCGGAAACACCATATATTTT. V and J are TRBV5-4 and TRBJ1-3, with D possibly TRBD1 on 5 matching bases. There are 16 residues in the CDR3. V lost 0 bases and J lost 4, with 14 bases in between. CDR1 is SGHNT and CDR2 is YYREEE in the germline V gene (reference sequence).

This clone turned up a few times. The chain recombines TRBV6-1 with TRBJ1-2; 9 bases align to TRBD1. The CDR3 spans 13 residues. The trim removed 6 bases at V and 6 bases at J, leaving 5 bases unmatched. Germline CDR1 reads MNHNS; CDR2 reads SASEGT. Here the CDR3 reads CASRSTGGDGYTF. DNA of the CDR3: TGTGCCAGCAGAAGTACAGGGGGCGATGGCTACACCTTC.

J is TRBJ2-7 and V is TRBV10-2; TRBD1 matches at 7 bases. This CDR3 spans 14 amino acids. The J segment lost 6 bases and the V segment lost 6 bases, leaving 11 bases of the junction unmatched. Per germline, CDR1 WSHSY and CDR2 SAAADI. As DNA, the CDR3 is TGCGCCAGCAGGGCCAGCACAGGGGTAGCCGAGCAGTACTTC. It is translated as CASRASTGVAEQYF.

The chain's CDR3 is CASSVELVAETQYF. The CDR3 region has the DNA TGTGCCAGCAGCGTAGAGTTAGTGGCAGAGACCCAGTACTTC. The chain joins TRBV9 to TRBJ2-5; no firm D call. CDR3 length equals 14 residues. Germline-derived CDR1 and CDR2 are SGDLS and YYNGEE. V was shortened by 0 bases and J by 4 bases, with 10 bases between the two germline ends.

The chain combines TRBV5-4 with TRBJ2-7; tentatively, D is TRBD1 or TRBD2 (5 bases each). Germline values: CDR1 SGHNT, CDR2 YYREEE (reference sequence). The CDR3 totals 14 residues. V lost 4 bases and J 3 bases, leaving 14 bases between the germline ends. CDR3 sequence: CASSLGAGGYEQYF. CDR3 coding DNA: TGTGCCAGCAGCCTAGGGGCGGGCGGCTACGAGCAGTACTTC.

This chain connects TRBV10-3 to TRBJ2-1; D is unclear. This CDR3 comprises 13 residues. The V and J ends lost 10 bases and 9 bases respectively, with 19 bases between them. The germline V gene has CDR1 ENHRY and CDR2 SYGVKD. The CDR3: CATLGLPGGEQFF. DNA for the CDR3: TGTGCCACCCTGGGGTTACCGGGTGGTGAGCAGTTCTTC.

The chain employs TRBV6-5 and TRBJ1-4; no firm D call. From germline, CDR1 is MNHEY and CDR2 SVGAGI. V dropped 4 bases and J dropped 10 bases, with 13 bases sitting between them. The CDR3 length is 13 residues. CDR3 in amino acids: CASSSPGGRKLFF. Here the CDR3 DNA reads TGTGCCAGCAGTTCACCGGGAGGAAGAAAACTGTTTTTT.

This chain uses TRBV27 with TRBJ2-4; 7 nucleotides align to TRBD1. This CDR3 region has 16 residues. Germline CDR1 is MNHEY and CDR2 is SMNVEV (reference sequence). J lost 1 base, V lost 5 bases, and 8 bases had no gene match. In nucleotides, the CDR3 is TGTGCCAGCAGTACTGACAGGGCAAGGGCCAAAAACATTCAGTACTTC. Translating it yields CASSTDRARAKNIQYF.

This clone was recorded once. The chain recombines TRBV6-5 with TRBJ1-2; 9 bases line up with TRBD1. Germline V gene lookup returns CDR1 MNHEY and CDR2 SVGAGI. The junction had 6 bases not matched to a gene; V was cut back by 7 bases and J by 3 bases. The CDR3 loop spans 14 amino acids. The CDR3 region has the DNA TGTGCCAGCACCGAGACAGGGGGGGACTATGGCTACACCTTC. Its translation is CASTETGGDYGYTF.

The rearrangement uses TRBV27 and TRBJ2-5; 7 positions match TRBD1. Germline CDR1 and CDR2: MNHEY and SMNVEV (reference sequence). This CDR3 spans 13 amino acids. After removal of 6 bases from V and 1 base from J, the junction contained 2 bases not matched to a gene. The CDR3 bases are TGTGCCAGCAGGGGACAGTTCCAAGAGACCCAGTACTTC. Protein: CASRGQFQETQYF.

The chain joins TRBV5-1 to TRBJ1-1, with D perhaps TRBD1 (5 bases). Per the germline V gene, CDR1 is SGHRS and CDR2 is YFSETQ. The CDR3 length is 15 residues. Trimming cost V 5 bases and J 1 base, with 15 bases left between them. CDR3 loop: CASRPPGRGNTEAFF. CDR3 DNA sequence: TGCGCCAGCAGACCACCGGGACGGGGGAACACTGAAGCTTTCTTT.

V usage is TRBV11-3 and J usage is TRBJ2-7; D may be TRBD1 (6 bases). Trimming removed 1 base from V and 2 bases from J, with 9 bases in between. This CDR3 region has 14 residues. Germline V lookup: CDR1 SGHNT, CDR2 YENEEA. CDR3 bases: TGTGCCAGCAGCTTAGCCTGGACAGCCTACGAGCAGTACTTC. Translation: CASSLAWTAYEQYF.

Comment on this clone: Germline and junction disagree at one end, which may indicate a read error. The V call is TRBV7-7, the J call TRBJ2-1, with a weak D call TRBD2 (5 bases). Germline loops: CDR1 SSHAT, CDR2 FNYEAQ (reference sequence). This CDR3 spans 13 amino acids. CDR3 sequence reads: CASSLQVGDEQFF. The CDR3 DNA is TGTGCTAGCAGCCTCCAGGTCGGGGATGAGCAGTTCTTC.

This clone has just a few counts. The rearrangement links TRBV19 to TRBJ1-1; weak D call: TRBD1 (6 bases). Per the germline V gene, CDR1 is LNHDA and CDR2 is SQIVND (reference sequence). Between the trimmed V and J ends, which lost 5 bases and 4 bases, there was a span of 14 bases. The CDR3 length is 14 residues. CDR3 loop: CASSGQRRGTEAFF. The CDR3 DNA reads as TGTGCCAGTAGTGGACAGAGGAGGGGCACTGAAGCTTTCTTT.

The chain carries TRBV2 and TRBJ1-1; D not resolved. V was trimmed by 8 bases and J by 1 base, leaving 11 bases between them. Per the germline V gene, CDR1 is SNHLY and CDR2 is FYNNEI. This CDR3 has 13 residues. This CDR3 is CASVVYSNTEAFF. As DNA, the CDR3 is TGTGCCAGCGTCGTATACTCGAACACTGAAGCTTTCTTT.

This chain links TRBV10-2 with TRBJ2-1; 12 bases line up with TRBD2. The germline CDR1 and CDR2 sequences are WSHSY and SAAADI. The CDR3 has 16 amino acids. V shed 6 bases and J 7 bases; nucleotides not matched to a gene: 10. DNA for the CDR3: TGCGCCAGCAGCCCCGGTAGGGGACTAGCGGGTAATGAGCAGTTCTTC. It encodes CASSPGRGLAGNEQFF.